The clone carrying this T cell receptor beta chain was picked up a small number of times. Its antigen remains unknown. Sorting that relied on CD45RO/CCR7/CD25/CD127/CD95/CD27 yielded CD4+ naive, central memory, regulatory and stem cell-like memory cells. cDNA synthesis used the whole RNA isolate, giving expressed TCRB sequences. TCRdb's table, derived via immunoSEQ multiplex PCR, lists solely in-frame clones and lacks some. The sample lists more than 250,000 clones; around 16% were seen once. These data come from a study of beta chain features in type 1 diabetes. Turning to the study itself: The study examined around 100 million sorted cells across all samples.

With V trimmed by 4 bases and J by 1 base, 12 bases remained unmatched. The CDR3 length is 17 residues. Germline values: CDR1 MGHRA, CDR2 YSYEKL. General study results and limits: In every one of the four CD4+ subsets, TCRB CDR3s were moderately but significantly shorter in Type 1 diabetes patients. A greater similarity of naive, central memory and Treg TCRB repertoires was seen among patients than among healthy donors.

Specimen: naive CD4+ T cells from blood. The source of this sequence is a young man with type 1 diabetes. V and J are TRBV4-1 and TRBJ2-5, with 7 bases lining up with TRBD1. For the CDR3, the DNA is TGCGCCAGCAGCCGCTACAGGGGCCCCGATCGCCAAGAGACCCAGTACTTC. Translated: CASSRYRGPDRQETQYF.